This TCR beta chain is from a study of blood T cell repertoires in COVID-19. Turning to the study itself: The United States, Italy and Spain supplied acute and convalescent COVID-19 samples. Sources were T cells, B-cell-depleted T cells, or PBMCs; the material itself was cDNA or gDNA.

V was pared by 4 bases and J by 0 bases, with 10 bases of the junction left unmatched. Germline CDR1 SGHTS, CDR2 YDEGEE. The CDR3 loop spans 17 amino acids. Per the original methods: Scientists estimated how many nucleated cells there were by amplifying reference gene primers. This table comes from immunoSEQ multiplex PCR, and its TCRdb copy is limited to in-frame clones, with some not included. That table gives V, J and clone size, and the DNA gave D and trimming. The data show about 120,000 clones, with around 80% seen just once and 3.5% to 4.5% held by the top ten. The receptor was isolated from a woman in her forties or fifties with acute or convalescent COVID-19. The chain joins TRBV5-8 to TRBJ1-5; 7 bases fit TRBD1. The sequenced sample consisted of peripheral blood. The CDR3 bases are TGTGCCAGCAGCATAGGACAGGACTCTTATAGCAATCAGCCCCAGCATTTT. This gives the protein CASSIGQDSYSNQPQHF.